Below are 30 T cell receptor beta chains sequenced from a single sample in a study of blood T cell repertoires in COVID-19. This table comes from immunoSEQ multiplex PCR, and its TCRdb copy is limited to in-frame clones, with some not included. Altogether fewer than 400,000 clones are present, more than 85% being singletons, with the ten largest covering 3%. Sequencing was performed on peripheral blood. The receptors stem from a human donor in a cohort sampled during active COVID-19.

The DNA for the CDR3 is TGTGCCGTACCCCCGAAGGGAGCAACTAATGAAAAACTGTTTTTT. Translated, it gives CAVPPKGATNEKLFF. This sequence joins TRBV7-9 and TRBJ1-4; D is ambiguous. Germline V gives CDR1 SEHNR, CDR2 FQNEAQ (reference sequence). This CDR3 has 15 amino acids. Trimming took 11 bases from V and 0 from J, leaving 16 bases between them.

The chain links TRBV2 to TRBJ2-7; 7 nucleotides match TRBD2. The V segment lost 5 bases and the J segment 0 bases; nucleotides outside the gene matches: 10. The CDR3 consists of 16 residues. Germline CDR1 SNHLY, CDR2 FYNNEI. CDR3 region: CASSPLSGEPSYEQYF. Written as DNA, the CDR3 is TGTGCCAGCAGTCCGCTAAGCGGGGAACCCTCCTACGAGCAGTACTTC. Full variable domain (rest looked up from reference TRBV2 and TRBJ2-7): EPEVTQTPSHQVTQMGQEVILRCVPISNHLYFYWYRQILGQKVEFLVSFYNNEISEKSEIFDDQFSVERPDGSNFTLKIRSTKLEDSAMYFCASSPLSGEPSYEQYFGPGTRLTVT.

The chain joins TRBV9 to TRBJ1-1, with unresolved D. The CDR3 is 14 residues long. Germline V gives CDR1 SGDLS, CDR2 YYNGEE. Trimming cost V 4 bases and J 11 bases, with 21 bases left between them. As DNA, the CDR3 is TGTGCCAGCAGCCCTACCATGAGGGATCTGGGGGCTTTCTTT. Its translation is CASSPTMRDLGAFF.

The CDR3 DNA follows: TGTGCCACCTATCTACTAAAATCGAACCGTAATGAGCAGTTCTTC. This translates into CATYLLKSNRNEQFF. The V gene is TRBV5-4, the J gene TRBJ2-1, with D unclear. The V end was cut by 9 bases, the J end by 7 bases, with 23 bases between. The CDR3 covers 15 residues. CDR1 and CDR2 (germline): SGHNT, YYREEE (reference sequence).

The V gene is TRBV7-7, the J gene TRBJ2-1; TRBD2 matches at 10 bases. V gave up 5 bases and J gave up 7 bases; unmatched junction bases: 5. Germline-derived CDR1 and CDR2 are SSHAT and FNYEAQ (reference sequence). This CDR3 is 14 amino acids long. The CDR3 sequence is CASSPGLARNEQFF. The CDR3 region has the DNA TGTGCCAGCAGCCCGGGACTAGCGAGGAATGAGCAGTTCTTC. Filled out from reference TRBV7-7 and TRBJ2-1, the complete variable domain reads GAGVSQSPRYKVTKRGQDVTLRCDPISSHATLYWYQQALGQGPEFLTYFNYEAQPDKSGLPSDRFSAERPEGSISTLTIQRTEQRDSAMYRCASSPGLARNEQFFGPGTRLTVL.

The chain links TRBV30 to TRBJ1-1; D gene unclear. The V gene lost 4 bases and the J gene lost 1 base, with 7 bases spanning the gap. Germline CDR1 is GTSNPN and CDR2 is SVGIG (reference sequence). This CDR3 spans 12 amino acids. This chain's CDR3 is CAWNGENTEAFF. CDR3 coding DNA: TGTGCCTGGAACGGAGAGAACACTGAAGCTTTCTTT.

The genes are TRBV30 and TRBJ2-1; D is unresolved. The CDR3 has 13 residues. Germline V gene data show CDR1 as GTSNPN and CDR2 as SVGIG (reference sequence). Trimming pared 5 bases from V and 5 bases from J, leaving 13 bases between. The CDR3 spells CAWDSRGDNEQFF. DNA for the CDR3: TGTGCCTGGGATTCTCGCGGAGACAATGAGCAGTTCTTC.

The rearrangement links TRBV10-3 to TRBJ1-4, with TRBD1 matching over 8 bases. The CDR3 sequence is 16 residues long. CDR1 is ENHRY, CDR2 SYGVKD, per germline. The V segment lost 0 bases and the J segment 7 bases; nucleotides outside the gene matches: 7. The CDR3: CAISESQGARGEKLFF. The CDR3 DNA follows: TGTGCCATCAGTGAGTCCCAGGGGGCACGGGGTGAAAAACTGTTTTTT.

This clone has just a few counts. CDR3 in amino acids: CASSLVPGNQYEQYF. The CDR3 DNA follows: TGCGCCAGCAGCTTGGTCCCAGGGAATCAATACGAGCAGTACTTC. The rearrangement joins TRBV5-1 to TRBJ2-7, with a possible D match to TRBD1 (5 bases). The V end was cut by 0 bases, the J end by 4 bases, with 14 bases between. This CDR3 has 15 amino acids. CDR1 is SGHRS, CDR2 YFSETQ, per germline.

The chain uses TRBV29-1 and TRBJ2-7, with D maybe TRBD1 (6 bases). The CDR3 consists of 15 residues. Germline V CDR1 and CDR2: SQVTM, ANQGSEA. With 7 bases removed from V and 4 bases from J, the gap between germline ends came to 23 bases. The chain's CDR3 is CSAKGGGVGVYEQYF. CDR3 in DNA: TGCAGCGCAAAGGGTGGGGGCGTGGGGGTATACGAGCAGTACTTC.

The genes are TRBV5-5 and TRBJ1-3; no definite D call. V was shortened by 2 bases and J by 0 bases, with 6 bases between the two germline ends. CDR1 and CDR2 (germline): SGHKS, YYEKEE (reference sequence). This CDR3 is 14 amino acids long. The CDR3 region is CASSLEDSGNTIYF. The CDR3 DNA is TGTGCCAGCAGCTTAGAGGACTCTGGAAACACCATATATTTT.

This chain uses TRBV7-3 with TRBJ2-7; the match to TRBD2 covers 11 bases. From germline, CDR1 is SGHTA and CDR2 FQGTGA. Losses at the gene ends were 0 bases for V and 4 bases for J; bases not matched to a gene: 2. The CDR3 spans 15 residues. In DNA, the CDR3 is TGTGCCAGCAGCTTAACCGGGACTAGCGGATACGAGCAGTACTTC. As protein: CASSLTGTSGYEQYF.

The gene calls are TRBV6-2 or TRBV6-3 and TRBJ2-7; 8 bases map to TRBD1. The CDR3 extends over 15 amino acids. Germline assignment: CDR1 MNHEY and CDR2 SVGEGT. The V and J ends lost 3 bases and 2 bases, in that order; junction bases with no gene match: 6. The CDR3 sequence: CASSYSSTGAYEQYF. The CDR3 DNA is TGTGCCAGCAGTTATAGCTCGACAGGGGCCTACGAGCAGTACTTC.

The chain carries TRBV28 and TRBJ2-5; a possible D gene is TRBD2 (6 bases). The V end lost 5 bases, the J end lost 1 base, and 11 bases lay between the germline ends. This CDR3 region has 14 residues. Looked up from germline, CDR1 is MDHEN and CDR2 is SYDVKM. CDR3 nucleotides: TGTGCCAGCAGTCCCTGGGGGGTCCAAGAGACCCAGTACTTC. Translating it yields CASSPWGVQETQYF.

The rearrangement uses TRBV30 and TRBJ1-5; no reliable D call. The CDR3 is made up of 21 amino acids. Trimming left V 3 bases short and J 1 base short, with 31 bases between. The germline gives CDR1 GTSNPN, CDR2 SVGIG (reference sequence). The CDR3 is CAWSLRPSLGGLVESNQPQHF. The CDR3 nucleotides read TGTGCCTGGAGCCTGAGGCCGAGTTTAGGAGGGTTAGTCGAAAGCAATCAGCCCCAGCATTTT. The entire variable domain, with the rest obtained from reference TRBV30 and TRBJ1-5, is as follows: SQTIHQWPATLVQPVGSPLSLECTVEGTSNPNLYWYRQAAGRGLQLLFYSVGIGQISSEVPQNLSASRPQDRQFILSSKKLLLSDSGFYLCAWSLRPSLGGLVESNQPQHFGDGTRLSIL.

The chain uses TRBV27 and TRBJ2-7; D unresolved. V was cut by 7 bases and J by 5 bases, with 15 bases left in between. CDR1 and CDR2 (germline): MNHEY, SMNVEV (reference sequence). The CDR3 consists of 13 residues. The CDR3 region is CASTAPGWHEQYF. The CDR3 nucleotides are TGTGCCAGCACCGCACCTGGTTGGCACGAGCAGTACTTC.

The chain has TRBV4-2 and TRBJ2-3, with 7 bases matching TRBD2. In germline, CDR1 is LGHNA, CDR2 YNFKEQ. V lost 4 bases, J lost 1 base, and 5 bases stayed unmatched. CDR3 length: 15 amino acids. CDR3 sequence reads: CASSPLRGGTDTQYF. The DNA of the CDR3 is TGTGCCAGCAGCCCCCTACGGGGGGGCACAGATACGCAGTATTTT.

J is TRBJ2-3 and V is TRBV5-6; TRBD1 aligns across 10 bases. Germline V CDR1 and CDR2: SGHDT, YYEEEE. The junction had 8 bases not matched to a gene; V was cut back by 0 bases and J by 4 bases. CDR3 size: 17 residues. As DNA, the CDR3 is TGTGCCAGCAGCTTGGTCTCGGGACAGGGGATCGCAGATACGCAGTATTTT. As protein: CASSLVSGQGIADTQYF.

The DNA for the CDR3 is TGCGCCAGCAGCCAAGAAAGTCCGGACAGGGGCCTTTCCTACGAGCAGTACTTC. As protein: CASSQESPDRGLSYEQYF. The chain recombines TRBV4-1 with TRBJ2-7; 9 bases line up with TRBD1. V was clipped by 0 bases and J by 1 base; unmatched bases: 10. The V gene's germline CDR1 is MGHRA and CDR2 YSYEKL. This CDR3 contains 18 residues.

The CDR3 reads CASASGGTYSYNEQFF. For the CDR3, the DNA is TGTGCCAGCGCTAGCGGGGGGACCTACTCCTACAATGAGCAGTTCTTC. The rearrangement links TRBV5-4 to TRBJ2-1; the match to TRBD2 covers 11 bases. Trimming took 7 bases from V and 0 from J; bases not matched to a gene: 6. The germline V gene has CDR1 SGHNT and CDR2 YYREEE (reference sequence). The CDR3 loop spans 16 amino acids.

The V and J genes are TRBV5-1 and TRBJ1-4; 11 bases agree with TRBD1. CDR1 is SGHRS, CDR2 YFSETQ, per germline. This CDR3 contains 16 residues. Losses at the gene ends were 2 bases for V and 6 bases for J; bases not matched to a gene: 6. CDR3 coding DNA: TGCGCCAGCAGCTTAGAACCGGGACAGGGGGATGAAAAACTGTTTTTT. It codes for CASSLEPGQGDEKLFF.

This clone was seen a single time. The V call is TRBV5-1, the J call TRBJ2-7; D may be TRBD1 (6 bases). The CDR3 totals 14 residues. From germline, CDR1 is SGHRS and CDR2 YFSETQ. V was trimmed by 4 bases and J by 5 bases, leaving 16 bases between them. CDR3 in amino acids: CASSLTGPWDEQYF. DNA of the CDR3: TGCGCCAGCAGCCTTACAGGGCCCTGGGACGAGCAGTACTTC.

J is TRBJ2-3 and V is TRBV7-2; a possible D gene is TRBD1 (6 bases). The germline V and J ends were trimmed by 1 base and 5 bases, with 16 bases remaining between them. The germline V gene has CDR1 SGHTA and CDR2 FQGNSA. The CDR3 totals 16 residues. CDR3 nucleotides: TGTGCCAGCAGCTTAGGGGGGCCATCCGTAATAGATACGCAGTATTTT. It codes for CASSLGGPSVIDTQYF.

V is TRBV29-1 and J is TRBJ1-2; 8 positions agree with TRBD1. The CDR3 has 13 amino acids. Per the germline V gene, CDR1 is SQVTM and CDR2 is ANQGSEA. The V gene end was trimmed by 8 bases and the J gene end by 2 bases; junction bases not matched to a gene: 7. CDR3 DNA sequence: TGCAGCACCGGGACAGGACCAAACTATGGCTACACCTTC. The encoded protein is CSTGTGPNYGYTF.

The gene calls are TRBV29-1 and TRBJ2-1; 9 bases match TRBD2. Per germline, CDR1 SQVTM and CDR2 ANQGSEA. The CDR3 sequence is 13 residues long. Trimming removed 3 bases from V and 7 bases from J; junction bases left unmatched: 4. CDR3 loop: CSVDLAGTNEQFF. The DNA for the CDR3 is TGCAGCGTTGACCTAGCGGGAACGAATGAGCAGTTCTTC.

The V call is TRBV19, the J call TRBJ1-2; D possibly corresponds to TRBD1 (6 bases). The germline V gene has CDR1 LNHDA and CDR2 SQIVND (reference sequence). The length of the CDR3 is 16 residues. V lost 1 base to trimming and J lost 4 bases, with 16 bases between them. CDR3 in DNA: TGTGCCAGTAGTATAGGGGGGCAGATCCCCTCCTATGGCTACACCTTC. This codes for CASSIGGQIPSYGYTF. The variable domain in full, with the rest retrieved from reference TRBV19 and TRBJ1-2, is DGGITQSPKYLFRKEGQNVTLSCEQNLNHDAMYWYRQDPGQGLRLIYYSQIVNDFQKGDIAEGYSVSREKKESFPLTVTSAQKNPTAFYLCASSIGGQIPSYGYTFGSGTRLTVV.

The rearrangement uses TRBV2 and TRBJ2-1, with TRBD2 identical over 11 bases. The CDR3 has 14 residues. Germline V gene data show CDR1 as SNHLY and CDR2 as FYNNEI. V trimming: 6 bases; J trimming: 5 bases; junction bases outside the gene matches: 3. CDR3 region: CASSGSGGDNEQFF. CDR3 DNA sequence: TGTGCCAGCAGCGGTAGCGGGGGGGACAATGAGCAGTTCTTC.

This clone was observed a single time. V and J are TRBV9 and TRBJ2-1; 8 bases are a match to TRBD2. Germline-derived CDR1 and CDR2 are SGDLS and YYNGEE. The CDR3 is 15 residues long. J gave up 2 bases and V 3 bases, and 4 bases lay outside the gene matches. The CDR3 coding sequence is TGTGCCAGCAGCGAAGCGGGAGAACCCTACAATGAGCAGTTCTTC. Amino acid sequence: CASSEAGEPYNEQFF.

The table lists this clone with a count of one. The V call is TRBV7-6, the J call TRBJ1-3, with 7 positions matching TRBD1. V was pared by 2 bases and J by 0 bases, with 10 bases of the junction left unmatched. Germline V gene lookup returns CDR1 SGHVS and CDR2 FNYEAQ. CDR3 length equals 18 residues. This CDR3 is CASSLTSDRASSGNTIYF. The CDR3 nucleotides are TGTGCCAGCAGCTTAACGTCCGACAGGGCCAGCTCTGGAAACACCATATATTTT.

The chain has TRBV28 and TRBJ2-7, with D unclear. The CDR3 is 12 amino acids. Trimming cost V 6 bases and J 0 bases, with 6 bases left between them. Germline V lookup: CDR1 MDHEN, CDR2 SYDVKM. CDR3 in DNA: TGTGCCAGCAGGCAGGCCTCCTACGAGCAGTACTTC. Amino acid sequence: CASRQASYEQYF. Using reference TRBV28 and TRBJ2-7 for the parts outside the CDR3, the full variable domain is DVKVTQSSRYLVKRTGEKVFLECVQDMDHENMFWYRQDPGLGLRLIYFSYDVKMKEKGDIPEGYSVSREKKERFSLILESASTNQTSMYLCASRQASYEQYFGPGTRLTVT.